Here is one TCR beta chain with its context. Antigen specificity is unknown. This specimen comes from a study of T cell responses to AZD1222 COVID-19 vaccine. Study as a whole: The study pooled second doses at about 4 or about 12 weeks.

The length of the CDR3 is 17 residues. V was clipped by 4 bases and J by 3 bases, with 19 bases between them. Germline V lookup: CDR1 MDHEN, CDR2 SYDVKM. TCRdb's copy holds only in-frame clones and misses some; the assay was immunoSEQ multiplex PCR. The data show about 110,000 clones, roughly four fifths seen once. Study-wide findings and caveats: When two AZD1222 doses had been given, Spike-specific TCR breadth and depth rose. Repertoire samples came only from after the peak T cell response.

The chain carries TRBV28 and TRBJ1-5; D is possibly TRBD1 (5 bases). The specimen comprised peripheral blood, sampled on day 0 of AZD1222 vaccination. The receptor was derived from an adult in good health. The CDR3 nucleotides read TGTGCCAGCAGTTGGGGTAGGGGCAGGGCGGTCAATCAGCCCCAGCATTTT. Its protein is CASSWGRGRAVNQPQHF.